This passage covers 10 T cell receptor beta chains from one sample sequenced in a study of molecular identifiers for immune sequencing clone quantification. TCRdb re-derived calls from the PCR reads in MiXCR, one entry per CDR3 protein. The table shows 75,000 to 100,000 distinct CDR3 sequences, with around 20% occurring only once. The sequenced material came from naive CD8+ T cells from blood, with Jurkat cell RNA spiked in. Subset in this sample: FACS-sorted CD8+CD4-CCR7+CD45RA+ naive T cells. These receptors came from a human donor in good health. Some libraries in this study had Jurkat cell RNA spiked in.

This clonotype came up many times. This chain connects TRBV5-3 to TRBJ2-7; TRBD2 agrees at 7 bases. TRBV5-3 is an ORF, and what it does is uncertain. The CDR3 loop spans 16 amino acids. V lost 4 bases to trimming and J lost 7 bases; unmatched junction nucleotides: 17. The CDR3: CARSSSSGFSPGEQYF. As DNA, the CDR3 is TGTGCCAGAAGCAGTTCTAGCGGCTTCAGCCCGGGGGAGCAGTACTTC.

At least ten counts were recorded for this clonotype. The chain carries TRBV20-1 and TRBJ2-7; D ambiguous. The CDR3 loop spans 13 amino acids. Germline V gene lookup returns CDR1 DFQATT and CDR2 SNEGSKA (reference sequence). The V and J ends lost 1 base and 7 bases respectively, with 14 bases between them. CDR3 loop: CSARAVGSGEQYF. In DNA, the CDR3 is TGCAGTGCTAGAGCCGTCGGTTCCGGGGAGCAGTACTTC.

There are many counts of this clonotype. This chain joins TRBV5-1 and TRBJ2-1, with 10 nucleotides matching TRBD2. Losses at the gene ends were 0 bases for V and 4 bases for J; bases not matched to a gene: 1. This CDR3 spans 15 amino acids. Germline V gene lookup returns CDR1 SGHRS and CDR2 YFSETQ. CDR3: CASSLGTSGYNEQFF. For the CDR3, the DNA is TGCGCCAGCAGCTTGGGGACTAGCGGTTACAATGAGCAGTTCTTC.

This clonotype was found many times. The junction does not match germline at one end; this may be a read error. The chain carries TRBV10-3 and TRBJ2-7; D not resolved. This CDR3 comprises 13 residues. CDR1 and CDR2 from the germline V gene are ENHRY and SYGVKD. CDR3 nucleotides: TGTGCCACCAGTGGGCAGGACTCCTACGAGCAGTACTTC. It yields the protein CATSGQDSYEQYF.

This clonotype was recorded many times. This chain uses TRBV19 with TRBJ2-2, with D possibly being TRBD1 or TRBD2 (5 bases each). V was trimmed by 11 bases and J by 2 bases, leaving 15 bases between them. Germline CDR1 reads LNHDA; CDR2 reads SQIVND (reference sequence). The CDR3 covers 14 residues. The DNA of the CDR3 is TGTGCCGGCAGGGAGAGCACAAACACCGGGGAGCTGTTTTTT. Translated: CAGRESTNTGELFF. Drawing the rest from reference TRBV19 and TRBJ2-2, the complete variable domain is DGGITQSPKYLFRKEGQNVTLSCEQNLNHDAMYWYRQDPGQGLRLIYYSQIVNDFQKGDIAEGYSVSREKKESFPLTVTSAQKNPTAFYLCAGRESTNTGELFFGEGSRLTVL.

This clonotype was detected ten times or more. The J gene is TRBJ2-3, the V gene TRBV4-3, with 10 bases matching TRBD2. Germline CDR1 LGHNA, CDR2 YSLEER. The CDR3 has 17 amino acids. V shed 5 bases, J shed 0 bases, and the junction held 8 bases outside the gene matches. CDR3 in DNA: TGCGCCAGCAGCGTTGGTAGCGGGAGGTCTAGCACAGATACGCAGTATTTT. Translated: CASSVGSGRSSTDTQYF.

This clonotype has more than one count but fewer than ten. The chain links TRBV15 to TRBJ1-6; D gene unclear. CDR1 and CDR2 from the germline V gene are LNHNV and YYDKDF (reference sequence). This CDR3 comprises 15 residues. Trimming took off 0 bases at V and 7 bases at J, with 10 bases between the two ends. This CDR3 is CATSRDRGTNSPLHF. For the CDR3, the DNA is TGTGCCACCAGCAGAGATAGAGGAACCAATTCACCCCTCCACTTT.

This clonotype has just one count. Germline and junction disagree at one end, which may indicate a read error. The chain links TRBV9 to TRBJ2-7; 10 nucleotides match TRBD1. Germline assignment: CDR1 SGDLS and CDR2 YYNGEE. The CDR3 has 13 amino acids. DNA for the CDR3: TGTGCCGGCAGCACGGGACAGGGGTACGAGCAGTACTTC. Translated, it gives CAGSTGQGYEQYF.

This clonotype was picked up many times. The chain employs TRBV7-2 and TRBJ2-7; 9 bases are shared with TRBD1. J gave up 4 bases and V 4 bases, and 5 bases lay outside the gene matches. Germline-derived CDR1 and CDR2 are SGHTA and FQGNSA. The CDR3 consists of 14 residues. Here the CDR3 DNA reads TGTGCCAGCAGCTCTTGGACAGGGGCGTACGAGCAGTACTTC. Amino acids: CASSSWTGAYEQYF.

In its sample, this clonotype was seen many times. Sequence at one end of the junction differs from germline and may be a read error. This chain connects TRBV2 to TRBJ1-1; D unclear. Germline loops: CDR1 SNHLY, CDR2 FYNNEI. CDR3 length equals 12 residues. In DNA form, the CDR3 reads TGTGCCAGCAGTGAATGGCGGTCTGAGGCTTTCTTT. Translating gives CASSEWRSEAFF.